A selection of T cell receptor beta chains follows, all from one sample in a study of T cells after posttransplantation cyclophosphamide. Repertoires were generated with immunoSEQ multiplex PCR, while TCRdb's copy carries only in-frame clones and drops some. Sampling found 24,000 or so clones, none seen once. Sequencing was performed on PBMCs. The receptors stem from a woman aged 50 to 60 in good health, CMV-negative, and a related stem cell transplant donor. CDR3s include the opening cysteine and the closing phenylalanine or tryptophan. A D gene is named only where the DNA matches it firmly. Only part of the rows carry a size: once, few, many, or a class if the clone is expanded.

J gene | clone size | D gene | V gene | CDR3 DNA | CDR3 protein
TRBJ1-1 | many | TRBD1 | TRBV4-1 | TGCGCCAGCAGCCCCTCAACCGGGACAGACTACACTGAAGCTTTCTTT | CASSPSTGTDYTEAFF
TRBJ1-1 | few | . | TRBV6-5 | TGTGCCGGAAAAATTACAGTTAACACTGAAGCTTTCTTT | CAGKITVNTEAFF
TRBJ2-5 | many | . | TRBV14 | TGTGCCAGCAGCCAATTTGCGGGCCAAGAGACCCAGTACTTC | CASSQFAGQETQYF
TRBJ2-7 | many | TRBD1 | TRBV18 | TGTGCCAGCTCACCCTTAACGGACAGGGGTAAGAACGAGCAGTACTTC | CASSPLTDRGKNEQYF
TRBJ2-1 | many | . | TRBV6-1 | TGTGCCAGCAGTTTCGGACGGGATGAAAATGAGCAGTTCTTC | CASSFGRDENEQFF
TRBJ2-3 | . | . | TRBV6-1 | TGTGCCAGCAAAGCTGACACAGATACGCAGTATTTT | CASKADTDTQYF
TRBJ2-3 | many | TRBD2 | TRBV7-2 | TGTGCCAGCAGCTTAGGACTAGCGGGGGGCGCAGATACGCAGTATTTT | CASSLGLAGGADTQYF
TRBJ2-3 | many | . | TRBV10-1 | TGCGCCAGCGGGGAATTGGAGGGCGATATGTGGGGAACGCAGTATTTT | CASGELEGDMWGTQYF
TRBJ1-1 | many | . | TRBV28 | TGTGCCAGCAGTCCCACAGGTCTTCCTAGGACTGAAGCTTTCTTT | CASSPTGLPRTEAFF
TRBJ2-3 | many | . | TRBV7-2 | TGTGCCAGCAGCTTAAGCCCCCGTAGCACAGATACGCAGTATTTT | CASSLSPRSTDTQYF
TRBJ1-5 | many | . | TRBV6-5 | TGTGCCAGCAGGGAAGGGGGCAATCAGCCCCAGCATTTT | CASREGGNQPQHF
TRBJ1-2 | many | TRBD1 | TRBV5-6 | TGTGCCAGCAGCTTATCCGGGACAGAGACATATGGCTACACCTTC | CASSLSGTETYGYTF
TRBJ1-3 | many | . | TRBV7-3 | TGTGCCAGCAGCTTAACGTCTTCTGGAAACACCATATATTTT | CASSLTSSGNTIYF
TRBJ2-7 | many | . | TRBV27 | TGTGCCAGCAGCCAGTCCAGGGCCATAACCTACGAGCAGTACTTC | CASSQSRAITYEQYF
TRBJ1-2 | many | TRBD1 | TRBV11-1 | TGTGCCAGCAGCCCGGACAGGGTGGGCTATGGCTACACCTTC | CASSPDRVGYGYTF
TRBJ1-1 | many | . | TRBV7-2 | TGTGCCAGCAGCTCTGGGAGGGGGGCTATGAACACTGAAGCTTTCTTT | CASSSGRGAMNTEAFF
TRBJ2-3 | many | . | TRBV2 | TGTGCCAGCAGTGCCCTTAACACAGATACGCAGTATTTT | CASSALNTDTQYF
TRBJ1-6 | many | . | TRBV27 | TGTGCCAGCAGTTTAGAGCCACAGGACAATTCACCCCTCCACTTT | CASSLEPQDNSPLHF
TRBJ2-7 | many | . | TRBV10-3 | TGTGCCACGGGGTCTCTCCGAGACGCACCTAACGAGCAGTACTTC | CATGSLRDAPNEQYF
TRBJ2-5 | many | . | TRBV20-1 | TGCAGTGCTAGTGGCGAGACCCAGTACTTC | CSASGETQYF
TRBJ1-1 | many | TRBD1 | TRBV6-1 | TGTGCCAGCAGAGACAGGGGGCCGTTTGAAGCTTTCTTT | CASRDRGPFEAFF
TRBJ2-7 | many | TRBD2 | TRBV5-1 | TGCGCCAGCAGCACAGCGGGAGAAGGCGAGCAGTACTTC | CASSTAGEGEQYF
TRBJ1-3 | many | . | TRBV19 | TGTGCCAGTAAAACAGGGCCCGGATTCGCTGGAAACACCATATATTTT | CASKTGPGFAGNTIYF
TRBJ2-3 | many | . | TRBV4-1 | TGCGCCAGCAGCCCTATGGTCCGCACAGATACGCAGTATTTT | CASSPMVRTDTQYF
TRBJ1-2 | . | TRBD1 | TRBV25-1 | TGTGCCAGCAGTGCGGGGACAGCAAACTATGGCTGCACCTTC | CASSAGTANYGCTF
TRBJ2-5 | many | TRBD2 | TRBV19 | TGTGCCAGTGGGGGGGAAGGGCTGGGAGAGACCCAGTACTTC | CASGGEGLGETQYF
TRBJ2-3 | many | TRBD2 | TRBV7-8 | TGTGCCAGCAGACTAAGACTAGCGGGAGGCCCAGATACGCAGTATTTT | CASRLRLAGGPDTQYF
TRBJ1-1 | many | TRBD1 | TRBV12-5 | TGTGCTAGTGGTTTGGGACAGGGTGGGGGGAACACTGAAGCTTTCTTT | CASGLGQGGGNTEAFF
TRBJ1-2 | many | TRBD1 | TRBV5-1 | TGCGCCAGCAGCTTGGCCAGGGGGGATGGCTACACCTTC | CASSLARGDGYTF
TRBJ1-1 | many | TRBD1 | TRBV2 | TGTGCCAGCAGTGTTGGGACAGGGATGAACACTGAAGCTTTCTTT | CASSVGTGMNTEAFF
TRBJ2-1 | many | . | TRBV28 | TGTGCCAGCTGGGGCGCCAACCATTACAATGAGCAGTTCTTC | CASWGANHYNEQFF
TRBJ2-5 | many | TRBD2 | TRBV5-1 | TGCGCCAGCAGCTTGGTTTTAGCGGGAGGTGAGACCCAGTACTTC | CASSLVLAGGETQYF
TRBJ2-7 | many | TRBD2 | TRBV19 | TGTGCCAGTAGTATCCTCGGGACTAGCGGCGAGCAGTACTTC | CASSILGTSGEQYF
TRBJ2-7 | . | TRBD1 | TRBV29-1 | TGCAGCGCTTTAGGGACAGGGGGCTACGAGCAGTACTTC | CSALGTGGYEQYF
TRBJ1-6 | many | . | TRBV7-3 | TGTGCCAGCAGCGGACTCCGGAGCTCCTATAATTCACCCCTCCACTTT | CASSGLRSSYNSPLHF
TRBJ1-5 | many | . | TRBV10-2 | TGCGCCAGCAGTGAGGACTATTGGCCCCAGCATTTT | CASSEDYWPQHF
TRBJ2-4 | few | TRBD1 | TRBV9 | TGTGCCAGCAGCGTAGAGGGGGGGGGACAGGGTAAAAACATTCAGTACTTC | CASSVEGGGQGKNIQYF
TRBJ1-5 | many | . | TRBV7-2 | TGTGCCAGCAGCCCATCGGCGGGGCGGAATCAGCCCCAGCATTTT | CASSPSAGRNQPQHF
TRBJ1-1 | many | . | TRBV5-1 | TGCGCCAGCAGCTTGAAGGGGCAGGGCTCAAAAGCTTTCTTT | CASSLKGQGSKAFF
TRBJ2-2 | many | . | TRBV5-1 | TGCGCCAGCAGCCCCTCAGGGGGGCAGGGCGGGGAGCTGTTTTTT | CASSPSGGQGGELFF
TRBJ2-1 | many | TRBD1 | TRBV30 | TGTGCCTGGAGACACCCCGACAGGGGTAACTACAATGAGCAGTTCTTC | CAWRHPDRGNYNEQFF
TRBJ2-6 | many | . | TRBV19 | TGTGCCAGTACCGGGGAAGTGATACTCTCTGGGGCCAACGTCCTGACTTTC | CASTGEVILSGANVLTF
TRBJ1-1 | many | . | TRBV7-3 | TGTGCCAGCAGCTTACTTGGGGGGGGCACTGAAGCTTTCTTT | CASSLLGGGTEAFF
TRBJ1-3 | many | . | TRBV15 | TGTGCCACCAGCAGAGCAGAATCTGGAAACACCATATATTTT | CATSRAESGNTIYF
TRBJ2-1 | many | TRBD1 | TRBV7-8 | TGTGCCAGCAGCTTAGGACAGGGGGCCGCGCGTGAGCAGTTCTTC | CASSLGQGAAREQFF
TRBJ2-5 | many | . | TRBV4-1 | TGCGCCAGCAGCCAAGATTGGCGGTCTTTTCAAGAGACCCAGTACTTC | CASSQDWRSFQETQYF
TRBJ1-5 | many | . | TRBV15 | TGTGCCACCAGTAGCATTCGCAATCAGCCCCAGCATTTT | CATSSIRNQPQHF
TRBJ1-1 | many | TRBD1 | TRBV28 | TGTGCCATCGGGACAGGACTCACTGAAGCTTTCTTT | CAIGTGLTEAFF
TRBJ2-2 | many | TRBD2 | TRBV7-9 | TGTGCCAGCAGCAAGGGAACTAGCGGAGTGAACACCGGGGAGCTGTTTTTT | CASSKGTSGVNTGELFF
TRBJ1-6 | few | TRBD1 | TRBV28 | TGTGCCAGCAGTTTACTACGGGACAGGAACAATTCACCCCTCCACTTT | CASSLLRDRNNSPLHF
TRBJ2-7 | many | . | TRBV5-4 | TGTGCCAGCAGCCCCGGGACTGTCTCCTACGAGCAGTACTTC | CASSPGTVSYEQYF
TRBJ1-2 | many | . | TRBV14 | TGTGCCAGCAGCCAAGTTAATGCGGGGGAGAGCTATGGCTACACCTTC | CASSQVNAGESYGYTF
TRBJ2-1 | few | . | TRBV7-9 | TGTGCCAGCATCAGAACCACCGGGAGTTGGTACAATGAGCAGTTCTTC | CASIRTTGSWYNEQFF
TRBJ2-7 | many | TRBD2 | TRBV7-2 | TGTGCCAGCAGCTTCCGGATGGGACTAGGGGATGGGCAGTACTTC | CASSFRMGLGDGQYF